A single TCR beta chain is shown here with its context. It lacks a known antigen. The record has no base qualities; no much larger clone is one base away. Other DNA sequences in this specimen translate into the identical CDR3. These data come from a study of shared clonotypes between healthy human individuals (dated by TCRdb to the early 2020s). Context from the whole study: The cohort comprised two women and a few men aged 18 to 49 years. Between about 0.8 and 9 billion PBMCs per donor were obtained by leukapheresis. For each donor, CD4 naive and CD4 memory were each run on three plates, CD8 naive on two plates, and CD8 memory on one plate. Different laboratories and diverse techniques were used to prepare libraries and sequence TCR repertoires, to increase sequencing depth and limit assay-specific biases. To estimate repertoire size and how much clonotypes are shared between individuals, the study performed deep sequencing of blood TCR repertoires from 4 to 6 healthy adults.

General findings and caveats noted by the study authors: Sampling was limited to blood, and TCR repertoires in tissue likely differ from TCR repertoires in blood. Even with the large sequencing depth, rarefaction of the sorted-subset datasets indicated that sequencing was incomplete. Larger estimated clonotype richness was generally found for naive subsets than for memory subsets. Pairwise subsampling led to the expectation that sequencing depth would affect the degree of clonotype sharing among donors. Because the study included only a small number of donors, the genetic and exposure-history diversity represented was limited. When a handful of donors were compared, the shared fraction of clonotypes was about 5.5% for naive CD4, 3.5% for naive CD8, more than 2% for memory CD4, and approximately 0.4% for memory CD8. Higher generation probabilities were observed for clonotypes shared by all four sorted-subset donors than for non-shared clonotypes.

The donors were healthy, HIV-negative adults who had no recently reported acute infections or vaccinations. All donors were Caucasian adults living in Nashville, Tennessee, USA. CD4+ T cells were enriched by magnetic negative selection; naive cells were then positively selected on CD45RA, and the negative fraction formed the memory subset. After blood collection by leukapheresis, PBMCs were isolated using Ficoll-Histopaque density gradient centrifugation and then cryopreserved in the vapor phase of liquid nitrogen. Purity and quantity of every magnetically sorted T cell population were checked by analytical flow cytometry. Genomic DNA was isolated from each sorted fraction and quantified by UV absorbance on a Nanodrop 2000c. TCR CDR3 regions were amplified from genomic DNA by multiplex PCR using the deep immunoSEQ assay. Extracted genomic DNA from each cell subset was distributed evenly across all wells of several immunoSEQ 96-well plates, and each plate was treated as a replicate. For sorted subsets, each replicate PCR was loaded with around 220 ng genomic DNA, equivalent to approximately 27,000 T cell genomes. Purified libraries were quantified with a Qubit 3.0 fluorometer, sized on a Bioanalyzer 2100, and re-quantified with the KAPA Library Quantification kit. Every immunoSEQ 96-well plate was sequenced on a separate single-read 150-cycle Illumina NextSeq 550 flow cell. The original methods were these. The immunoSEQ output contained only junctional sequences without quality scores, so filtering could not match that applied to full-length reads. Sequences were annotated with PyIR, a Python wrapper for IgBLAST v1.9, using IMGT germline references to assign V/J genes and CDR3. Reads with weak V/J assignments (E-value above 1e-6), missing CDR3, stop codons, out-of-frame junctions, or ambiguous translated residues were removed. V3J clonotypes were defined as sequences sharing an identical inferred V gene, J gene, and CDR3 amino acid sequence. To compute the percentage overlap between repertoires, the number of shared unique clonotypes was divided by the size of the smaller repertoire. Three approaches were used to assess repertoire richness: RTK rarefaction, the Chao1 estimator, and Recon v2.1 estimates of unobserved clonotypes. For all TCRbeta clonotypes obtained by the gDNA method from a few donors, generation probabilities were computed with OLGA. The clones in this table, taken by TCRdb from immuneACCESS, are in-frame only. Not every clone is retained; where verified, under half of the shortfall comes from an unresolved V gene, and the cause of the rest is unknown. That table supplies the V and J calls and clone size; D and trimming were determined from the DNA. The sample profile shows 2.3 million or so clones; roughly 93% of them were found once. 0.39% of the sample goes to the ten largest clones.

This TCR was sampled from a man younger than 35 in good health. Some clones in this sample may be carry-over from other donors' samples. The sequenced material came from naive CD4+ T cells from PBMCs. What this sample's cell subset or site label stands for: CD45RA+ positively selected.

The DNA reads TGCGCCAGCAGCCAAGATAGGCGGAGGACCTACAATGAGCAGTTCTTC. Its translation is CASSQDRRRTYNEQFF. Rearrangement joined TRBV4-3 to TRBJ2-1; TRBD2 might be the D gene, on 5 matching bases. From the germline V gene, CDR1 is LGHNA and CDR2 is YSLEER. V is shortened by 0 bases, J by 2 bases, and the region joining them spans 11 bases. Taken from cysteine to phenylalanine, the CDR3 has 16 residues. Only the CDR3 region is kept as DNA, spanning 48 bases read in frame from base 1.